The 8 T cell receptor beta chains listed next were all sequenced from one sample in a study of OX40 agonist ivuxolimab in advanced cancers. Produced via immunoSEQ multiplex PCR; TCRdb's table is partial and in-frame only. The repertoire has about 73,000 clones, 85% to 90% of them found once; the top ten carry about 0.8%. This material consisted of CD4+ or CD8+ T cells sorted from blood, taken in a trial of the OX40 agonist ivuxolimab. The receptors derive from an adult with an advanced solid tumor such as melanoma, head and neck, liver or kidney cancer.

The chain is built from TRBV18 and TRBJ2-5; D gene ambiguous. The V gene lost 6 bases and the J gene lost 5 bases, with 13 bases spanning the gap. The CDR3 runs 13 residues. CDR1 is KGHSH, CDR2 LQKENI, per germline. CDR3 in DNA: TGTGCCAGCTCCCCGGCCATCCGCGAGACCCAGTACTTC. Encoded protein: CASSPAIRETQYF.

The chain couples TRBV11-2 to TRBJ1-1; the D gene is possibly TRBD1 (6 bases). V was clipped by 1 base and J by 5 bases, with 8 bases between them. The CDR3 has 13 amino acids. In germline, CDR1 is SGHAT, CDR2 FQNNGV. CDR3: CASSLGQGTEAFF. The CDR3 region has the DNA TGTGCCAGCAGCTTAGGTCAGGGGACTGAAGCTTTCTTT. The variable domain in full, with the rest retrieved from reference TRBV11-2 and TRBJ1-1, is EAGVAQSPRYKIIEKRQSVAFWCNPISGHATLYWYQQILGQGPKLLIQFQNNGVVDDSQLPKDRFSAERLKGVDSTLKIQPAKLEDSAVYLCASSLGQGTEAFFGQGTRLTVV.

The chain employs TRBV11-3 and TRBJ2-7, with unresolved D. The CDR3 is 14 residues long. V was trimmed by 4 bases and J by 6 bases, leaving 16 bases between them. CDR1 and CDR2 from the germline V gene are SGHNT and YENEEA. The CDR3 is CASSSGNYAAEQYF. CDR3 coding DNA: TGTGCCAGCAGCTCTGGGAACTATGCGGCCGAGCAGTACTTC.

V usage is TRBV18 and J usage is TRBJ2-7; 8 bases match TRBD1. The CDR3 spans 15 residues. The V segment lost 1 base and the J segment 3 bases; nucleotides outside the gene matches: 5. Germline V lookup: CDR1 KGHSH, CDR2 LQKENI. CDR3 sequence: CASSPQTGVNYEQYF. CDR3 DNA: TGTGCCAGCTCACCACAGACAGGGGTGAACTACGAGCAGTACTTC.

As to this clone: Distinct nucleotide sequences in the sample also encode this CDR3. The chain joins TRBV7-2 to TRBJ1-2, with 9 positions matching TRBD1. The CDR3 length is 17 residues. CDR1 is SGHTA and CDR2 is FQGNSA in the germline V gene. V gave up 6 bases and J gave up 5 bases; unmatched junction bases: 16. This chain's CDR3 is CASRGGQGPTWRYGYTF. In DNA form, the CDR3 reads TGTGCCAGCAGAGGGGGACAGGGCCCAACCTGGAGGTATGGCTACACCTTC.

The CDR3 here is CASSFSFGTGTDTQYF. The CDR3 bases are TGCGCCAGCAGCTTCTCTTTCGGAACAGGCACAGATACGCAGTATTTT. The chain uses TRBV5-1 and TRBJ2-3; no reliable D call. The CDR3 sequence is 16 residues long. Trimming removed 2 bases from V and 1 base from J, with 14 bases in between. From germline, CDR1 is SGHRS and CDR2 YFSETQ.

This chain uses TRBV19 with TRBJ2-3; 9 bases line up with TRBD1. Germline CDR1 LNHDA, CDR2 SQIVND (reference sequence). J lost 2 bases, V lost 6 bases, and 18 bases had no gene match. The CDR3 length is 19 residues. The CDR3, as DNA: TGTGCCAGTAGCTTGCGCCGGGACAGGGTAAACTTAGCCACAGATACGCAGTATTTT. Residues: CASSLRRDRVNLATDTQYF.

This CDR3 reads CASSTGRATNEKLFF. CDR3 bases: TGCGCCAGCAGCACGGGACGGGCAACTAATGAAAAACTGTTTTTT. V gene TRBV5-1 combines with J gene TRBJ1-4; D possibly corresponds to TRBD1 (5 bases). Germline V lookup: CDR1 SGHRS, CDR2 YFSETQ. Between the trimmed V and J ends, which lost 4 bases and 0 bases, there was a span of 10 bases. CDR3 size: 15 residues.